This T cell receptor (beta chain) was sequenced for a study of Ad26.COV2.S vaccination and SARS-CoV-2 variants. Losses at the gene ends were 7 bases for V and 2 bases for J; bases not matched to a gene: 7. Germline assignment: CDR1 SGHRS and CDR2 YFSETQ. This CDR3 comprises 15 residues. Sequenced by immunoSEQ multiplex PCR; TCRdb stores in-frame clones only, minus some. The repertoire holds 300,000 to 400,000 clones, with about 88% as singletons. Stated treatment: 15 to 20 received Ad26.COV2.S at low or high dose, single or two shots; 5 received placebo; per-sample allocation not given. Sampling occurred on day 63 after the first vaccine or placebo injection.

Source: peripheral blood, taken in a trial of Ad26.COV2.S vaccine versus placebo. The chain has TRBV5-1 and TRBJ2-3; TRBD2 aligns across 10 bases. The receptor's source is a person between 18 and 65 years old who received the Ad26.COV2.S COVID-19 vaccine or a placebo. The CDR3 DNA is TGCGCCAGCCGGACTAGCGGAATATTCACAGATACGCAGTATTTT. Translation gives CASRTSGIFTDTQYF.